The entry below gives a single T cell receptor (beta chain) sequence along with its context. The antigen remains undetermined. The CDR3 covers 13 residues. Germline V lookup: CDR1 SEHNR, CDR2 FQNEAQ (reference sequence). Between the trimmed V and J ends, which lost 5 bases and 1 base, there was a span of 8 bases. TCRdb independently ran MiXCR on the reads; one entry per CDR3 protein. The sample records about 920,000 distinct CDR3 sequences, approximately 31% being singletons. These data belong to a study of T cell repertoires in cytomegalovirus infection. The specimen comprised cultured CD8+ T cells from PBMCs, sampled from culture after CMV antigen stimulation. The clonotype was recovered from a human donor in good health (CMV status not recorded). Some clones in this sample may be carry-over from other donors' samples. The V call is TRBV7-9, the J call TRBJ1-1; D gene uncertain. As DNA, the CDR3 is TGTGCCAGCAGCCGGCCGAGGAACACTGAAGCTTTCTTT. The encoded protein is CASSRPRNTEAFF.